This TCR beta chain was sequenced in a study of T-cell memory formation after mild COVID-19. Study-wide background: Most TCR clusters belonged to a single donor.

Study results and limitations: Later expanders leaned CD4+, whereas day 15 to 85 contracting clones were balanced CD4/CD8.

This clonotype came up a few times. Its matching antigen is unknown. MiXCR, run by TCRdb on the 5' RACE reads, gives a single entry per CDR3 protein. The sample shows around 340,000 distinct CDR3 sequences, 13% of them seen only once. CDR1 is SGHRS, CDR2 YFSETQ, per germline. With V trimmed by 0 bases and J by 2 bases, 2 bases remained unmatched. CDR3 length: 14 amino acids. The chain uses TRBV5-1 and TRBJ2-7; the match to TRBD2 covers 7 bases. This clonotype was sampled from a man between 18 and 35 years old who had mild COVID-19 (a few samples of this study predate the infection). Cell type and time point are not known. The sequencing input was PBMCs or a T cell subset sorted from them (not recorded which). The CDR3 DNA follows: TGCGCCAGCAGCTTGGGACTAGCTACCTACGAGCAGTACTTC. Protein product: CASSLGLATYEQYF. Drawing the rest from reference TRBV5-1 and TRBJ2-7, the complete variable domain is KAGVTQTPRYLIKTRGQQVTLSCSPISGHRSVSWYQQTPGQGLQFLFEYFSETQRNKGNFPGRFSGRQFSNSRSEMNVSTLELGDSALYLCASSLGLATYEQYFGPGTRLTVT.